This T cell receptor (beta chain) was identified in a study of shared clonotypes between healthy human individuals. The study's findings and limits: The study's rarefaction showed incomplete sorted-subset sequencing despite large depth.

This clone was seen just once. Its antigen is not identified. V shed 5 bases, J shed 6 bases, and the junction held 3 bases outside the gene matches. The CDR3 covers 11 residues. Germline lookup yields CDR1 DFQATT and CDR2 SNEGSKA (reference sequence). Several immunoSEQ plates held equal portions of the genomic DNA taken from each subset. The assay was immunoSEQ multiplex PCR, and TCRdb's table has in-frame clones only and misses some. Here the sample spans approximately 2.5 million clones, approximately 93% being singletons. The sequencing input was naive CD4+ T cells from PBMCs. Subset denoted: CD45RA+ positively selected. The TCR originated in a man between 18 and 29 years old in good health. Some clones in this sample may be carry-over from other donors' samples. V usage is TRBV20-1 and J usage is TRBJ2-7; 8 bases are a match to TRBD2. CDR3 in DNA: TGCAGTGCTGCCGGACTAGCCGAGCAGTACTTC. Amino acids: CSAAGLAEQYF.